In this sample, the clone carrying this T cell receptor (beta chain) turned up a few times. Alongside a J-beta primer mix, a sample-barcoded 5' primer served in a second PCR lasting roughly 6 to 12 cycles. From the 5' RACE reads, TCRdb called clonotypes with MiXCR, one entry per CDR3 protein. The repertoire consists of 500,000 to 550,000 distinct CDR3 sequences, with approximately 25% occurring once and the leading ten covering approximately 8.7%. The CDR3 is 14 residues long. V lost 6 bases and J lost 7, with 18 bases in between. Looked up from germline, CDR1 is DFQATT and CDR2 is SNEGSKA (reference sequence). The data were obtained in a study of blood T cells in healthy people across ages. This same sample was also part of a study on T cells of mothers and their children. From that report: All extracted RNA went into cDNA synthesis, approximately 1.4 ug per 15 ul.

Sequences were obtained from blood. This clonotype was sampled from a boy between 10 and 17 years old in good health. The gene calls are TRBV20-1 and TRBJ1-4, with D uncertain. CDR3 protein: CSARKGWEAEKLFF. CDR3 nucleotides: TGCAGTGCCCGGAAAGGGTGGGAGGCTGAAAAACTGTTTTTT.